A selection of T cell receptor beta chains follows, all from one sample in a study of cytomegalovirus exposure and HLA in healthy donors. Assay used: immunoSEQ multiplex PCR; TCRdb lists only in-frame clones, some missing. The data hold 180,000 or so clones, with over 65% observed a single time. The sequenced material came from PBMCs. Receptors originate from a man younger than 35 in good health and CMV-seronegative. Both conserved end residues are part of each CDR3. The D gene is left open where the match is weak. Size is omitted from some rows. Given values are once, few, many or a class for expanded clones.

clone size: NA
V gene: TRBV7-9
CDR3 length: 12
J gene: TRBJ2-7
D gene: NA
CDR3 DNA: TGTGCCAGCAGCTTAGTGGCTGACGAGCAGTACTTC
CDR3 protein: CASSLVADEQYF

clone size: NA
V gene: TRBV5-6
CDR3 length: 13
J gene: TRBJ1-5
D gene: TRBD1
CDR3 DNA: TGTGCCAGCAGCTTGAGGGGGCGTCAGCCCCAGCATTTT
CDR3 protein: CASSLRGRQPQHF

clone size: NA
V gene: TRBV27
CDR3 length: 16
J gene: TRBJ1-2
D gene: NA
CDR3 DNA: TGTGCCAGCAGTTTATTACGTCCGGAGTTGGGCTATGGCTACACCTTC
CDR3 protein: CASSLLRPELGYGYTF

clone size: NA
V gene: TRBV5-4
CDR3 length: 15
J gene: TRBJ2-1
D gene: NA
CDR3 DNA: TGTGCCAGCAGCTTGGAGTCAGGGTCCTACAATGAGCAGTTCTTC
CDR3 protein: CASSLESGSYNEQFF

clone size: few
V gene: TRBV2
CDR3 length: 14
J gene: TRBJ1-1
D gene: NA
CDR3 DNA: TGTGCCAGCAGTGAGGGGGGGTTGGGCACTGAAGCTTTCTTT
CDR3 protein: CASSEGGLGTEAFF

clone size: NA
V gene: TRBV7-7
CDR3 length: 14
J gene: TRBJ2-3
D gene: NA
CDR3 DNA: TGTGCTAGCAGCTTAGGACAGATCACAGATACGCAGTATTTT
CDR3 protein: CASSLGQITDTQYF

clone size: NA
V gene: TRBV6-4
CDR3 length: 15
J gene: TRBJ2-5
D gene: TRBD2
CDR3 DNA: TGTGCCAGCAGTGAGACTAGCGGGGGCCAAGAGACCCAGTACTTC
CDR3 protein: CASSETSGGQETQYF

clone size: NA
V gene: TRBV5-1
CDR3 length: 15
J gene: TRBJ2-5
D gene: TRBD2
CDR3 DNA: TGCGCCAGCAGCCTAGCGGGGGGGACAGCGGAGACCCAGTACTTC
CDR3 protein: CASSLAGGTAETQYF

clone size: NA
V gene: TRBV11-3
CDR3 length: 15
J gene: TRBJ1-1
D gene: TRBD1
CDR3 DNA: TGTGCCAGCAGCCTTGGGACAGGGAGGGACACTGAAGCTTTCTTT
CDR3 protein: CASSLGTGRDTEAFF

clone size: NA
V gene: TRBV5-1
CDR3 length: 17
J gene: TRBJ2-2
D gene: NA
CDR3 DNA: TGCGCCAGCAGCTCCCTTCGTGGTCCTATCAACACCGGGGAGCTGTTTTTT
CDR3 protein: CASSSLRGPINTGELFF

clone size: few
V gene: TRBV6-6
CDR3 length: 14
J gene: TRBJ2-7
D gene: TRBD2
CDR3 DNA: TGTGCCAGCAGCGGCGGGAGTGGGTCCTACGAGCAGTACTTC
CDR3 protein: CASSGGSGSYEQYF

clone size: NA
V gene: TRBV7-9
CDR3 length: 19
J gene: TRBJ2-1
D gene: TRBD2
CDR3 DNA: TGTTCCAGCAGCTTAGCTATGGCGGGGGGAAGCCGATCGTACAATGAGCAGTTCTTC
CDR3 protein: CSSSLAMAGGSRSYNEQFF

clone size: NA
V gene: TRBV14
CDR3 length: 13
J gene: TRBJ2-3
D gene: NA
CDR3 DNA: TGTGCCAGCAGCCAAGATATCCCAGATACGCAGTATTTT
CDR3 protein: CASSQDIPDTQYF

clone size: NA
V gene: TRBV7-6
CDR3 length: 12
J gene: TRBJ1-1
D gene: NA
CDR3 DNA: TGTGCCACCAGGGACATTAACACTGAAGCTTTCTTT
CDR3 protein: CATRDINTEAFF

clone size: few
V gene: TRBV6-1
CDR3 length: 13
J gene: TRBJ1-6
D gene: NA
CDR3 DNA: TGTGCCAGCAGTTTATCACTCCGTTCACCCCTCCACTTT
CDR3 protein: CASSLSLRSPLHF

clone size: NA
V gene: TRBV5-6
CDR3 length: 15
J gene: TRBJ2-4
D gene: TRBD2
CDR3 DNA: TGTGCCAGCAGTCCCCCTGGCGGGAGAAGAAACATTCAGTACTTC
CDR3 protein: CASSPPGGRRNIQYF

clone size: NA
V gene: TRBV5-1
CDR3 length: 15
J gene: TRBJ2-4
D gene: TRBD1
CDR3 DNA: TGCGCCAGCAGCTTGGGGGCAGGGGGCCAAAACATTCAGTACTTC
CDR3 protein: CASSLGAGGQNIQYF

clone size: NA
V gene: TRBV7-3
CDR3 length: 14
J gene: TRBJ1-1
D gene: NA
CDR3 DNA: TGTGCCAGCAGCTGGGGACCGGGGGGTACTGAAGCTTTCTTT
CDR3 protein: CASSWGPGGTEAFF

clone size: NA
V gene: TRBV27
CDR3 length: 19
J gene: TRBJ2-3
D gene: TRBD2
CDR3 DNA: TGTGCCAGCAGTTCGGGGGGTACTGGGCTGCGCCGATCCGCAGATACGCAGTATTTT
CDR3 protein: CASSSGGTGLRRSADTQYF

clone size: NA
V gene: TRBV5-1
CDR3 length: 14
J gene: TRBJ1-1
D gene: NA
CDR3 DNA: TGCGCCAGCAGCTTGGCAGGGGCAGGCACTGAAGCTTTCTTT
CDR3 protein: CASSLAGAGTEAFF

clone size: NA
V gene: TRBV28
CDR3 length: 13
J gene: TRBJ2-2
D gene: NA
CDR3 DNA: TGTGCCATCTGGGGGGCGAACACCGGGGAGCTGTTTTTT
CDR3 protein: CAIWGANTGELFF